This entry lists 23 T cell receptor beta chains sequenced from one sample in a study of cytomegalovirus exposure and HLA in healthy donors. Only in-frame clones appear in the TCRdb table, and some are missing; sequencing was by immunoSEQ multiplex PCR. The data show about 68,000 clones, approximately 90% seen once. Sequenced material: PBMCs. These receptors were taken from a man aged 18 to 29 in good health and CMV-seronegative.

V is TRBV7-3 and J is TRBJ2-6, with 8 nucleotides matching TRBD2. CDR3 size: 17 residues. J was trimmed by 3 bases and V by 4 bases; bases with no gene match: 8. CDR1 is SGHTA and CDR2 is FQGTGA in the germline V gene. The CDR3 protein is CASSYYGGGYGANVLTF. The CDR3 coding sequence is TGTGCCAGCAGCTATTACGGCGGGGGGTATGGGGCCAACGTCCTGACTTTC.

The gene calls are TRBV10-3 and TRBJ1-5, with a tentative D call TRBD1 (6 bases). Germline values: CDR1 ENHRY, CDR2 SYGVKD. Trimming shortened V by 5 bases and J by 7 bases, and 12 bases separated the two germline ends. This CDR3 is built from 13 residues. The CDR3 sequence: CAISSGGEQPQHF. The CDR3 DNA reads TGTGCCATCAGTTCTGGGGGCGAGCAGCCCCAGCATTTT.

This clone was recorded only once. The gene calls are TRBV11-3 and TRBJ2-1; 12 bases line up with TRBD1. Germline V gives CDR1 SGHNT, CDR2 YENEEA. V was pared by 4 bases and J by 9 bases, with 7 bases of the junction left unmatched. This CDR3 region has 15 residues. The CDR3 loop reads CASSSPGQGASEQFF. The CDR3 nucleotides are TGTGCCAGCAGCTCGCCGGGACAGGGGGCAAGTGAGCAGTTCTTC.

The chain uses TRBV7-2 and TRBJ1-2, with D possibly TRBD1 on 6 matching bases. Germline V gene lookup returns CDR1 SGHTA and CDR2 FQGNSA. CDR3 length: 14 amino acids. Trimming took 4 bases from V and 4 from J, leaving 13 bases between them. CDR3: CASSSRGQIYGYTF. The CDR3 DNA follows: TGTGCCAGCAGCTCCCGAGGACAGATCTATGGCTACACCTTC. Combining the CDR3 with reference TRBV7-2 and TRBJ1-2 gives the whole variable domain GAGVSQSPSNKVTEKGKDVELRCDPISGHTALYWYRQSLGQGLEFLIYFQGNSAPDKSGLPSDRFSAERTGGSVSTLTIQRTQQEDSAVYLCASSSRGQIYGYTFGSGTRLTVV.

This clone was seen just once. The chain employs TRBV25-1 and TRBJ1-1; perhaps TRBD1 as D (6 bases). Trimming stripped 4 bases from V and 5 bases from J, with 11 bases between. CDR1 is MGHDK, CDR2 SYGVNS, per germline. The CDR3 length is 13 residues. The CDR3 sequence is CASSAETGTEAFF. The DNA for the CDR3 is TGTGCCAGCAGTGCAGAGACAGGAACTGAAGCTTTCTTT.

The rearrangement uses TRBV18 and TRBJ2-4; 10 bases are shared with TRBD2. Germline CDR1 reads KGHSH; CDR2 reads LQKENI. The ends lost 5 bases at V and 8 bases at J; junction bases unmatched: 9. The CDR3 loop spans 15 amino acids. DNA for the CDR3: TGTGCCAGCTCAACAGCGGGGGGGCCAGATGACATTCAGTACTTC. It yields the protein CASSTAGGPDDIQYF. Combining the CDR3 with reference TRBV18 and TRBJ2-4 gives the whole variable domain NAGVMQNPRHLVRRRGQEARLRCSPMKGHSHVYWYRQLPEEGLKFMVYLQKENIIDESGMPKERFSAEFPKEGPSILRIQQVVRGDSAAYFCASSTAGGPDDIQYFGAGTRLSVL.

V and J are TRBV11-2 and TRBJ2-7, with D possibly TRBD1 on 5 matching bases. The CDR3 sequence is 15 residues long. Germline V gene sequence: CDR1 SGHAT, CDR2 FQNNGV. V lost 6 bases and J lost 6, with 21 bases in between. The CDR3 region has the DNA TGTGCCAGCAGGATGGACATCCTGACCGTCTCCGAGCAGTACTTC. Protein sequence: CASRMDILTVSEQYF. The whole variable domain, remainder taken from reference TRBV11-2 and TRBJ2-7, is EAGVAQSPRYKIIEKRQSVAFWCNPISGHATLYWYQQILGQGPKLLIQFQNNGVVDDSQLPKDRFSAERLKGVDSTLKIQPAKLEDSAVYLCASRMDILTVSEQYFGPGTRLTVT.

This chain uses TRBV4-3 with TRBJ1-1; D is undetermined. The CDR3 totals 14 residues. Per the germline V gene, CDR1 is LGHNA and CDR2 is YSLEER. V lost 0 bases, J lost 0 bases, and 5 bases lay in between. The CDR3 sequence is CASSQDPVNTEAFF. Here the CDR3 DNA reads TGCGCCAGCAGCCAAGATCCAGTGAACACTGAAGCTTTCTTT.

V usage is TRBV7-9 and J usage is TRBJ2-2, with 12 bases matching TRBD2. Germline CDR1 and CDR2: SEHNR and FQNEAQ (reference sequence). This CDR3 is built from 16 residues. The V segment lost 0 bases and the J segment 6 bases; nucleotides outside the gene matches: 2. The CDR3: CASSLALAGGPGELFF. DNA for the CDR3: TGTGCCAGCAGCTTAGCGCTAGCGGGAGGGCCCGGGGAGCTGTTTTTT. The full variable domain, rest sourced from reference TRBV7-9 and TRBJ2-2, is DTGVSQNPRHKITKRGQNVTFRCDPISEHNRLYWYRQTLGQGPEFLTYFQNEAQLEKSRLLSDRFSAERPKGSFSTLEIQRTEQGDSAMYLCASSLALAGGPGELFFGEGSRLTVL.

V is TRBV7-3 and J is TRBJ1-1; no clear D. Deletions cut 5 bases from V and 8 bases from J, with 12 bases between. This CDR3 is built from 12 residues. CDR1 and CDR2 (germline): SGHTA, FQGTGA. The CDR3 loop is CASSPGPREAFF. For the CDR3, the DNA is TGTGCCAGCAGCCCTGGGCCCCGAGAAGCTTTCTTT.

V is TRBV7-3 and J is TRBJ2-3; possibly TRBD1 for D (6 bases). CDR3 size: 14 residues. CDR1 is SGHTA and CDR2 is FQGTGA in the germline V gene. V was pared by 4 bases and J by 4 bases, with 12 bases between. The CDR3 is CASSSRGKSDTQYF. The CDR3 DNA reads as TGTGCCAGCAGCTCGAGGGGGAAGTCAGATACGCAGTATTTT.

V is TRBV6-1 and J is TRBJ1-1, with 9 bases that match TRBD1. Germline V gene lookup returns CDR1 MNHNS and CDR2 SASEGT. This CDR3 has 16 residues. After removal of 2 bases from V and 1 base from J, the junction contained 5 bases not matched to a gene. The CDR3, as DNA: TGTGCCAGCAGTGAACAGATGGGACAGGGGAACACTGAAGCTTTCTTT. It translates to CASSEQMGQGNTEAFF.

The chain has TRBV11-2 and TRBJ2-6; D is unclear. Germline CDR1 and CDR2: SGHAT and FQNNGV. Between the trimmed V and J ends, which lost 5 bases and 5 bases, there was a span of 22 bases. The CDR3 has 18 amino acids. The CDR3 region is CASSTELTQQSRANVLTF. The CDR3 nucleotides read TGTGCCAGCAGCACGGAGTTAACACAACAAAGTCGGGCCAACGTCCTGACTTTC.

The chain has TRBV9 and TRBJ2-7; no definite D call. The CDR3 sequence is 13 residues long. Germline CDR1 and CDR2: SGDLS and YYNGEE. V gave up 3 bases and J gave up 3 bases, with 10 bases separating them. The CDR3: CASSAFTYYEQYF. The CDR3 bases are TGTGCCAGCAGCGCTTTTACCTACTACGAGCAGTACTTC.

This chain uses TRBV7-9 with TRBJ2-7, with TRBD1 identical over 7 bases. CDR1 is SEHNR, CDR2 FQNEAQ, per germline (reference sequence). The CDR3 sequence is 15 residues long. Trimming removed 5 bases from V and 5 bases from J; junction bases left unmatched: 12. The CDR3 sequence is CASSRPDRANHEQYF. DNA for the CDR3: TGTGCCAGCAGCCGCCCCGACAGGGCTAACCACGAGCAGTACTTC.

V gene TRBV2 combines with J gene TRBJ2-3, with 7 bases that match TRBD2. Germline loops: CDR1 SNHLY, CDR2 FYNNEI. V was pared by 10 bases and J by 2 bases, with 6 bases of the junction left unmatched. The CDR3 runs 13 residues. The chain's CDR3 is CATREDHTDTQYF. CDR3 sequence (DNA): TGTGCCACCCGGGAGGACCACACAGATACGCAGTATTTT.

The CDR3, as DNA: TGTGCCAGCAGATCGGGGAGAACAGATACGCAGTATTTT. Its translation: CASRSGRTDTQYF. The chain employs TRBV25-1 and TRBJ2-3, with a possible D match to TRBD2 (5 bases). This CDR3 has 13 amino acids. The V end was cut by 6 bases, the J end by 3 bases, with 10 bases between. In germline, CDR1 is MGHDK, CDR2 SYGVNS.

The rearrangement links TRBV5-4 to TRBJ2-1, with 11 bases aligning to TRBD2. The CDR3 runs to 15 residues. Germline values: CDR1 SGHNT, CDR2 YYREEE (reference sequence). The junction had 6 bases not matched to a gene; V was cut back by 4 bases and J by 6 bases. DNA of the CDR3: TGTGCCAGCAGCCGATCTAGCGGGAGGTCCAATGAGCAGTTCTTC. It encodes CASSRSSGRSNEQFF.

The chain joins TRBV5-1 to TRBJ2-7, with 9 bases aligning to TRBD2. Germline V CDR1 and CDR2: SGHRS, YFSETQ. This CDR3 contains 13 residues. The ends lost 5 bases at V and 4 bases at J; junction bases unmatched: 4. CDR3 region: CASRRTSAYEQYF. Here the CDR3 DNA reads TGCGCCAGCAGACGGACTAGCGCGTACGAGCAGTACTTC.

The rearrangement uses TRBV15 and TRBJ2-1, with 10 bases identical to TRBD1. Looked up from germline, CDR1 is LNHNV and CDR2 is YYDKDF (reference sequence). Trimming at V came to 4 bases and at J to 7 bases, leaving 7 bases not matched to a gene. There are 15 residues in the CDR3. The CDR3 loop is CATSMTGGGGNEQFF. In DNA, the CDR3 is TGTGCCACCAGCATGACAGGGGGCGGAGGAAATGAGCAGTTCTTC.

The genes are TRBV5-4 and TRBJ2-7, with TRBD1 as a possible D gene (6 bases). From germline, CDR1 is SGHNT and CDR2 YYREEE (reference sequence). The CDR3 loop spans 14 amino acids. V was trimmed by 2 bases and J by 1 base, leaving 10 bases between them. CDR3 bases: TGTGCCAGCAGCTTCACAGGGTCTTCCTACGAGCAGTACTTC. Protein: CASSFTGSSYEQYF.

A single count supports this clone. The CDR3 reads CATLSGTSGRKDTQYF. Here the CDR3 DNA reads TGTGCCACCCTCTCAGGGACTAGCGGGAGAAAGGATACGCAGTATTTT. The rearrangement joins TRBV15 to TRBJ2-3, with 14 nucleotides matching TRBD2. The V and J ends lost 8 bases and 6 bases, in that order; junction bases with no gene match: 10. This CDR3 has 16 amino acids. Germline CDR1 and CDR2: LNHNV and YYDKDF (reference sequence).

This clone has only one observation. The gene calls are TRBV5-5 and TRBJ2-3, with 14 bases that match TRBD2. The CDR3 runs 17 residues. From germline, CDR1 is SGHKS and CDR2 YYEKEE (reference sequence). V shed 4 bases, J shed 4 bases, and the junction held 8 bases outside the gene matches. CDR3 DNA: TGTGCCAGCAGCCCCCAGTGGACTAGCGGGAGGCCAGATACGCAGTATTTT. It specifies CASSPQWTSGRPDTQYF.